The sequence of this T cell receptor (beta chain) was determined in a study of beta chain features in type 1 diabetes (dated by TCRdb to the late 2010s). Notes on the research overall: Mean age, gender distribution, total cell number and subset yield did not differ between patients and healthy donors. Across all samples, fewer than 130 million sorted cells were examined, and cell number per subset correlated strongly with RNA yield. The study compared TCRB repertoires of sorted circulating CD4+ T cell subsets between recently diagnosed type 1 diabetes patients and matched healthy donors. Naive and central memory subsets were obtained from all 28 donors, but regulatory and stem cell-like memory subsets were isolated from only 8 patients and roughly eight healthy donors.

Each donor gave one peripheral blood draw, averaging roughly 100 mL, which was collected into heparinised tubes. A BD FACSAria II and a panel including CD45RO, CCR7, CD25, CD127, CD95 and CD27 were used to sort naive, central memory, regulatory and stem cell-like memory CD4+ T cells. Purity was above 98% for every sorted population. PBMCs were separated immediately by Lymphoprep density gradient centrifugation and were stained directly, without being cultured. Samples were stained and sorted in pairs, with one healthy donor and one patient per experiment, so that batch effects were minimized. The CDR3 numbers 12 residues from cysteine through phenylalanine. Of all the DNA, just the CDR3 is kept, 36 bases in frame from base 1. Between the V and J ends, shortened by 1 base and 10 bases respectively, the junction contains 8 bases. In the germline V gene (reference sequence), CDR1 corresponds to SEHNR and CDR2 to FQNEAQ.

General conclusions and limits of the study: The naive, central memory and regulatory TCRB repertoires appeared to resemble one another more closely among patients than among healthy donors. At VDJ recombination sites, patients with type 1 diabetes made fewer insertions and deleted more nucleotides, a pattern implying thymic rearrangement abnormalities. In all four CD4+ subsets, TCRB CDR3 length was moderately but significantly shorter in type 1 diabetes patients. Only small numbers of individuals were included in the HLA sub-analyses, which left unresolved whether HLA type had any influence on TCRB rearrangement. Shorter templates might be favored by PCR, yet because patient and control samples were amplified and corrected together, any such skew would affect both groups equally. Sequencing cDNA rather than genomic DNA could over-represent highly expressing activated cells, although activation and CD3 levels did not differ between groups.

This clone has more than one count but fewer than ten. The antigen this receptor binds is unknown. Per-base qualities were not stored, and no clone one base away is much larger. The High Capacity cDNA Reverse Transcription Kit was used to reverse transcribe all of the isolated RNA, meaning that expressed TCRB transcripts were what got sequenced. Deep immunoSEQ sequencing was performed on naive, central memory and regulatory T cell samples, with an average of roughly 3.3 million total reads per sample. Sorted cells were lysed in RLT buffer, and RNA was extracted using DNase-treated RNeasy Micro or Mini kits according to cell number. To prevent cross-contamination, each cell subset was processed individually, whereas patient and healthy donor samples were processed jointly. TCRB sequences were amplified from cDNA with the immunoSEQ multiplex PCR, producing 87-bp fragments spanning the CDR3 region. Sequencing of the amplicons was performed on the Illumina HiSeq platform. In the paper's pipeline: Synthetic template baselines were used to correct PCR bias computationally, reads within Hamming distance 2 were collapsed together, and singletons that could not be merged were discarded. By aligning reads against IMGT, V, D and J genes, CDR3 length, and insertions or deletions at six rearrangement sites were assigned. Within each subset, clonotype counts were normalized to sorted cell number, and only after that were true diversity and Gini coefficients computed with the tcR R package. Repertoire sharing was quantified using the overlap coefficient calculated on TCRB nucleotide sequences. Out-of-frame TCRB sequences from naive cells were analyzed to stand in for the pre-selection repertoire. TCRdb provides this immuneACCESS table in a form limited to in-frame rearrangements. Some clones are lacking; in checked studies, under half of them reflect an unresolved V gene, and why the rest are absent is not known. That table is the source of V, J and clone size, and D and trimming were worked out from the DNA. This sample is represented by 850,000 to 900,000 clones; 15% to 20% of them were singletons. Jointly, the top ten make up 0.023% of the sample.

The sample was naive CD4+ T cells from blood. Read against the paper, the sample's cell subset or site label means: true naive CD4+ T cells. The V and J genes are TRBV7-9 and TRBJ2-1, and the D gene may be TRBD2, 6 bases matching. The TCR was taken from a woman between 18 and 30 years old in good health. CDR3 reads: CASSLVRGEQFF. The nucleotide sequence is TGTGCCAGCAGCTTAGTTCGGGGGGAGCAGTTCTTC.